This TCR beta chain was captured by sequencing in a study of T cell repertoires in cytomegalovirus infection. Study in general: Well-studied HLA-B-restricted epitopes and recently identified HLA-C-restricted epitopes of CMV were both used in the study. Matching HLA type and CMV infection were both indicated by public TCR beta signatures.

CDR1 and CDR2 from the germline V gene are SGHVS and FNYEAQ. V gave up 6 bases and J gave up 6 bases, with 12 bases separating them. CDR3 length: 12 amino acids. Study-wide results and limits: In two of eight donors, the top clonotype was HLA-C-restricted CMV-specific. Totalled public TCR beta family frequency picked out people who carried CMV plus the relevant HLA.

In this sample, this clonotype turned up a few times. The target antigen is unknown. TCRdb independently ran MiXCR on the reads; one entry per CDR3 protein. The sample includes 350,000 to 400,000 distinct CDR3 sequences, about 35% of them seen just once. The chain carries TRBV7-6 and TRBJ2-7; D could derive from TRBD1 or TRBD2 (5 bases each). Specimen: cultured PBMCs, collected from culture after CMV antigen stimulation. The sequence was obtained from a human donor in good health (CMV status not recorded). Some clones in this sample may be carry-over from other donors' samples. The CDR3 region is CASSFGDGEQYF. The CDR3 DNA sequence: TGTGCCAGCAGTTTCGGGGACGGCGAGCAGTACTTC.